The 26 T cell receptor beta chains in this list originate from one sample, sequenced in a study of shared clonotypes between healthy human individuals. Generated by immunoSEQ multiplex PCR, the TCRdb table keeps only in-frame clones and is missing some. The sample lists around 2.5 million clones; roughly 93% were seen once. Sequences were obtained from naive CD4+ T cells from PBMCs. Subset indicated: CD45RA+ positively selected. The receptor set was obtained from a man aged 18 to 29 in good health. Some clones in this sample may be carry-over from other donors' samples.

The chain carries TRBV4-1 and TRBJ2-1; D is ambiguous. The CDR3 totals 16 residues. CDR1 and CDR2 from the germline V gene are MGHRA and YSYEKL. V shed 6 bases and J shed 6 bases, with 21 bases lying between them. In DNA form, the CDR3 reads TGCGCCAGCAGGTCGGCAGGTAGGTCCGACGGCAATGAGCAGTTCTTC. Translation: CASRSAGRSDGNEQFF.

In DNA form, the CDR3 reads TGTGCCAGCAGCTTATTGACTACCGGGACAGGGAATCAGCCCCAGCATTTT. Amino acid sequence: CASSLLTTGTGNQPQHF. The rearrangement links TRBV7-2 to TRBJ1-5; 9 nucleotides line up with TRBD1. The CDR3 sequence is 17 residues long. Germline V gene sequence: CDR1 SGHTA, CDR2 FQGNSA. With V trimmed by 2 bases and J by 4 bases, 9 bases remained unmatched.

The J gene is TRBJ2-2, the V gene TRBV5-1; unclear D gene. Per germline, CDR1 SGHRS and CDR2 YFSETQ. CDR3 length: 16 residues. The V gene lost 3 bases and the J gene lost 0 bases, with 12 bases spanning the gap. The CDR3 DNA reads as TGCGCCAGCAGCTCAACCGCGGAGTCGAACACCGGGGAGCTGTTTTTT. It yields the protein CASSSTAESNTGELFF. Supplemented by reference TRBV5-1 and TRBJ2-2, the full variable domain reads KAGVTQTPRYLIKTRGQQVTLSCSPISGHRSVSWYQQTPGQGLQFLFEYFSETQRNKGNFPGRFSGRQFSNSRSEMNVSTLELGDSALYLCASSSTAESNTGELFFGEGSRLTVL.

The J gene is TRBJ1-1, the V gene TRBV14; the D is unclear. V was trimmed by 1 base and J by 5 bases, leaving 17 bases between them. The germline gives CDR1 SGHDN, CDR2 FVKESK. The CDR3 runs to 16 residues. The CDR3 here is CASSQVTTWEGTEAFF. CDR3 nucleotide sequence: TGTGCCAGCAGCCAAGTCACCACCTGGGAGGGAACTGAAGCTTTCTTT.

V and J are TRBV7-9 and TRBJ2-5; D might be TRBD2 (5 bases). Germline CDR1 SEHNR, CDR2 FQNEAQ (reference sequence). The germline V and J ends were trimmed by 2 bases and 7 bases, with 14 bases remaining between them. The CDR3 is made up of 14 amino acids. CDR3 DNA sequence: TGTGCCAGCAGCTTACATGAGGGCGAAGGGACCCAGTACTTC. This gives the protein CASSLHEGEGTQYF. Complete variable domain (other parts from reference TRBV7-9 and TRBJ2-5): DTGVSQNPRHKITKRGQNVTFRCDPISEHNRLYWYRQTLGQGPEFLTYFQNEAQLEKSRLLSDRFSAERPKGSFSTLEIQRTEQGDSAMYLCASSLHEGEGTQYFGPGTRLLVL.

The rearrangement links TRBV29-1 to TRBJ2-2; D assignment may be TRBD1 or TRBD2 (5 bases each). The V gene lost 6 bases and the J gene lost 6 bases, with 17 bases spanning the gap. Germline V gene sequence: CDR1 SQVTM, CDR2 ANQGSEA. This CDR3 contains 14 residues. DNA for the CDR3: TGCAGCGTGGGGAGTGGGCTACAGGCCGGGGAGCTGTTTTTT. The encoded protein is CSVGSGLQAGELFF.

V is TRBV5-1 and J is TRBJ2-7; 7 bases align to TRBD1. With V trimmed by 5 bases and J by 1 base, 9 bases remained unmatched. Germline V gene sequence: CDR1 SGHRS, CDR2 YFSETQ. The CDR3 loop spans 15 amino acids. For the CDR3, the DNA is TGCGCCAGCAGGTCCCACAGGGGTGGGTCCTACGAGCAGTACTTC. Its protein is CASRSHRGGSYEQYF.

The chain employs TRBV7-9 and TRBJ2-7; no clear D. This CDR3 has 11 residues. The germline V and J ends were trimmed by 5 bases and 6 bases, with 8 bases remaining between them. Germline V lookup: CDR1 SEHNR, CDR2 FQNEAQ (reference sequence). CDR3 region: CASSPVSEQYF. CDR3 bases: TGTGCCAGCAGCCCAGTATCCGAGCAGTACTTC.

The chain recombines TRBV9 with TRBJ2-1; D remains unclear. This CDR3 has 11 amino acids. Germline V gene sequence: CDR1 SGDLS, CDR2 YYNGEE. With 1 base removed from V and 5 bases from J, the gap between germline ends came to 1 base. The CDR3 loop is CASSVNNEQFF. The CDR3 DNA reads TGTGCCAGCAGCGTAAACAATGAGCAGTTCTTC.

With respect to this clone: The same CDR3 arises from other DNA sequences in this sample as well. This chain connects TRBV6-5 to TRBJ1-5; D not certain. Trimming took off 0 bases at V and 7 bases at J, with 7 bases between the two ends. The germline V gene encodes CDR1 MNHEY and CDR2 SVGAGI. The CDR3 extends over 13 amino acids. CDR3 residues: CASSYSRGQPQHF. The CDR3 nucleotides read TGTGCCAGCAGTTACTCTCGGGGACAGCCCCAGCATTTT.

This chain connects TRBV27 to TRBJ1-2, with a weak D call TRBD1 (6 bases). V dropped 8 bases and J dropped 8 bases, with 18 bases sitting between them. In germline, CDR1 is MNHEY, CDR2 SMNVEV (reference sequence). The CDR3 is made up of 13 amino acids. This chain's CDR3 is CASASTGNRGYTF. The DNA of the CDR3 is TGTGCCAGCGCTTCCACAGGGAATCGGGGCTACACCTTC.

This chain joins TRBV28 and TRBJ1-1, with TRBD1 matching 10 bases. V shed 11 bases and J 5 bases; nucleotides not matched to a gene: 11. Per germline, CDR1 MDHEN and CDR2 SYDVKM. The CDR3 consists of 14 residues. In DNA, the CDR3 is TGTGCCGGCGAAGGGCGGGGACAGGGGACTGAAGCTTTCTTT. This gives the protein CAGEGRGQGTEAFF. The variable domain in full, with the rest retrieved from reference TRBV28 and TRBJ1-1, is DVKVTQSSRYLVKRTGEKVFLECVQDMDHENMFWYRQDPGLGLRLIYFSYDVKMKEKGDIPEGYSVSREKKERFSLILESASTNQTSMYLCAGEGRGQGTEAFFGQGTRLTVV.

The chain combines TRBV20-1 with TRBJ1-4; no clear D. Germline loops: CDR1 DFQATT, CDR2 SNEGSKA (reference sequence). Trimming left V 5 bases short and J 5 bases short, with 6 bases between. CDR3 length: 11 amino acids. CDR3 nucleotides: TGCAGTGCTCCCCAAAATGAAAAACTGTTTTTT. Translated, it gives CSAPQNEKLFF.

The chain is built from TRBV9 and TRBJ2-7; TRBD1 is a possible D gene (5 bases). Trimming cost V 0 bases and J 1 base, with 8 bases left between them. CDR1 is SGDLS, CDR2 YYNGEE, per germline. The CDR3 extends over 14 amino acids. The CDR3 loop is CASSVGTLSYEQYF. CDR3 bases: TGTGCCAGCAGCGTAGGGACACTATCCTACGAGCAGTACTTC.

This chain joins TRBV28 and TRBJ2-1; 8 positions agree with TRBD1. Germline assignment: CDR1 MDHEN and CDR2 SYDVKM. This CDR3 spans 14 amino acids. Germline trimming cut 6 bases from V and 8 bases from J; bases unmatched to any gene: 9. CDR3 region: CASRLPGQVDEQFF. In nucleotides, the CDR3 is TGTGCCAGCAGACTGCCGGGACAGGTCGATGAGCAGTTCTTC.

Concerning this clone itself: This sample also contains other DNA sequences that code for the same CDR3. The gene calls are TRBV19 and TRBJ2-7; 11 nucleotides line up with TRBD1. This CDR3 region has 14 residues. Unmatched junction bases numbered 2, after V lost 5 bases and J lost 2 bases. CDR1 and CDR2 (germline): LNHDA, SQIVND (reference sequence). The CDR3 sequence is CASSRDRGTYEQYF. The CDR3 nucleotides are TGTGCCAGTAGTCGGGACAGGGGGACCTACGAGCAGTACTTC.

The J gene is TRBJ1-4, the V gene TRBV5-6; 8 positions agree with TRBD1. The CDR3 totals 15 residues. Germline values: CDR1 SGHDT, CDR2 YYEEEE. V lost 1 base to trimming and J lost 8 bases; unmatched junction nucleotides: 7. The CDR3 nucleotides read TGTGCCAGCAGCTTGACGACAGGGGATTGGGAAAAACTGTTTTTT. It is translated as CASSLTTGDWEKLFF.

V is TRBV5-8 and J is TRBJ1-2; 11 positions agree with TRBD1. The CDR3 contains 15 residues. CDR1 is SGHTS and CDR2 is YDEGEE in the germline V gene. Trimming at V came to 0 bases and at J to 5 bases, leaving 3 bases not matched to a gene. DNA for the CDR3: TGTGCCAGCAGCTTGGGGGGACAGGGGGTGTATGGCTACACCTTC. Translating it yields CASSLGGQGVYGYTF.

The chain is built from TRBV9 and TRBJ2-3; D call uncertain. Germline values: CDR1 SGDLS, CDR2 YYNGEE. V lost 1 base to trimming and J lost 2 bases, with 5 bases between them. The CDR3 runs to 13 residues. CDR3 sequence reads: CASSVHYTDTQYF. The CDR3 region has the DNA TGTGCCAGCAGCGTACACTACACAGATACGCAGTATTTT.

The V call is TRBV21-1, the J call TRBJ1-4. TRBV21-1 is labeled a pseudogene. The length of the CDR3 is 15 residues. CDR3 DNA: TGTGCCAGCAGCCTGTTCCCTGGGGCTAATGAAAAACTGTTTTTT. This encodes CASSLFPGANEKLFF.

This clone has a single count. The V and J genes are TRBV7-3 and TRBJ2-5; maybe TRBD1 (6 bases). Trimming stripped 5 bases from V and 7 bases from J, with 14 bases between. The CDR3 loop spans 13 amino acids. CDR1 SGHTA and CDR2 FQGTGA come from the germline V gene. CDR3 coding DNA: TGTGCCAGCAGCCCGGACCCCAGGGGGACCCAGTACTTC. This sequence encodes CASSPDPRGTQYF.

The chain joins TRBV4-3 to TRBJ1-5; D call uncertain. CDR3 length equals 14 residues. Trimming removed 4 bases from V and 7 bases from J, with 14 bases in between. Germline V CDR1 and CDR2: LGHNA, YSLEER. The CDR3 reads CASSLEQSYQPQHF. The CDR3 DNA sequence: TGCGCCAGCAGCCTTGAACAGAGTTACCAGCCCCAGCATTTT.

This clone showed up just once. This sequence joins TRBV5-4 and TRBJ2-1; 9 bases are a match to TRBD1. With V trimmed by 5 bases and J by 8 bases, 8 bases remained unmatched. The CDR3 consists of 14 residues. Germline-derived CDR1 and CDR2 are SGHNT and YYREEE (reference sequence). This chain's CDR3 is CASRTTGGIDEQFF. CDR3 DNA sequence: TGTGCCAGCAGGACGACAGGGGGGATAGATGAGCAGTTCTTC.

The chain has TRBV28 and TRBJ2-1; D may match TRBD1 or TRBD2 (5 bases each). Germline CDR1 reads MDHEN; CDR2 reads SYDVKM. The CDR3 totals 13 residues. Trimming took off 5 bases at V and 7 bases at J, with 12 bases between the two ends. The CDR3 region is CASSPSGGNEQFF. CDR3 bases: TGTGCCAGCAGTCCAAGTGGGGGAAATGAGCAGTTCTTC.

This chain uses TRBV7-2 with TRBJ2-1, with 8 positions matching TRBD1. The CDR3 covers 13 residues. Germline trimming cut 4 bases from V and 13 bases from J; bases unmatched to any gene: 9. CDR1 is SGHTA and CDR2 is FQGNSA in the germline V gene. The CDR3 sequence is CASSSRDRPIQFF. In DNA form, the CDR3 reads TGTGCCAGCAGCTCCCGGGACAGGCCCATCCAGTTCTTC. The full variable domain, its missing parts supplied by reference TRBV7-2 and TRBJ2-1, is GAGVSQSPSNKVTEKGKDVELRCDPISGHTALYWYRQSLGQGLEFLIYFQGNSAPDKSGLPSDRFSAERTGGSVSTLTIQRTQQEDSAVYLCASSSRDRPIQFFGPGTRLTVL.

The rearrangement uses TRBV29-1 and TRBJ1-1, with D tentatively TRBD1 (5 bases). With 5 bases removed from V and 1 base from J, the gap between germline ends came to 8 bases. This CDR3 is built from 12 residues. Per the germline V gene, CDR1 is SQVTM and CDR2 is ANQGSEA. This CDR3 is CSVTGQNTEAFF. As DNA, the CDR3 is TGCAGCGTTACTGGACAGAACACTGAAGCTTTCTTT.